The T cell receptor (beta chain) under discussion was sequenced for a study of PD-1 blockade in classical Hodgkin lymphoma. Study conclusions and caveats: Nivolumab starters within 1 year of ASCT were excluded.

Germline V gives CDR1 SGHTA, CDR2 FQGNSA. The V gene end was trimmed by 3 bases and the J gene end by 1 base; junction bases not matched to a gene: 1. The CDR3 runs to 15 residues. No patient escaped relapse after autologous stem cell transplantation, and brentuximab vedotin exposure varied. Progressive disease, partial response or complete response was each patient's best response. With respect to this clone: Its antigen is still unknown.

Assay: immunoSEQ multiplex PCR; the TCRdb copy retains only in-frame clones and omits some. The repertoire holds 30,000 to 40,000 clones, with roughly four fifths as singletons. The sequencing here drew on peripheral blood mononuclear cells (PBMCs), taken at baseline. This clonotype was obtained from a human donor with classical Hodgkin lymphoma. This chain joins TRBV7-2 and TRBJ1-1, with 11 bases identical to TRBD1. CDR3 amino acids: CASSFGTGGNTEAFF. The CDR3 coding sequence is TGTGCCAGCAGCTTCGGGACAGGGGGGAACACTGAAGCTTTCTTT.